One sample yielded the 4 T cell receptor beta chains listed below, sequenced in a study of molecular identifiers for immune sequencing clone quantification. Each CDR3 protein is one row after TCRdb ran MiXCR on the PCR reads. Of approximately 680,000 distinct CDR3 sequences in the sample, about 25% were seen once. Sequences were obtained from naive CD8+ T cells from blood, with Jurkat cell RNA spiked in. Subset in this sample: FACS-sorted CD8+CD4-CCR7+CD45RA+ naive T cells. The receptors derive from a human donor in good health. Some libraries in this study had Jurkat cell RNA spiked in.

In this sample, this clonotype turned up a few times. This sequence joins TRBV6-2 or TRBV6-3 and TRBJ1-5; TRBD1 matches at 9 bases. V shed 5 bases and J 8 bases; nucleotides not matched to a gene: 7. CDR3 length: 14 residues. Germline CDR1 MNHEY, CDR2 SVGEGT. This chain's CDR3 is CASSATGGWEPQHF. The CDR3 DNA reads as TGTGCCAGCAGTGCAACAGGGGGCTGGGAGCCCCAGCATTTT.

At least ten counts were recorded for this clonotype. The chain carries TRBV29-1 and TRBJ1-2, with unresolved D. Germline CDR1 SQVTM, CDR2 ANQGSEA. The CDR3 is made up of 12 amino acids. CDR3 coding DNA: TGCAACACGCTAGATTTTCTTGGCGGCTACACCTTC. Protein sequence: CNTLDFLGGYTF.

This clonotype has ten or more counts. This chain joins TRBV20-1 and TRBJ2-3; 9 bases map to TRBD2. The V segment lost 3 bases and the J segment 4 bases; nucleotides outside the gene matches: 23. CDR3 length: 20 residues. Germline loops: CDR1 DFQATT, CDR2 SNEGSKA (reference sequence). The CDR3 sequence: CSASTFGLSAGGPAPDTQYF. As DNA, the CDR3 is TGCAGTGCTAGTACGTTCGGATTATCGGCGGGAGGGCCCGCCCCAGATACGCAGTATTTT.

This clonotype was found many times. As DNA, the CDR3 is TGCAGCGTCCCGACAGGGCCCGCTGAAGCTTTCTTT. It is translated as CSVPTGPAEAFF. The genes are TRBV29-1 and TRBJ1-1; 7 bases line up with TRBD1. The CDR3 sequence is 12 residues long. Germline CDR1 reads SQVTM; CDR2 reads ANQGSEA. V lost 6 bases, J lost 6 bases, and 7 bases stayed unmatched. The whole variable domain, remainder taken from reference TRBV29-1 and TRBJ1-1, is SAVISQKPSRDICQRGTSLTIQCQVDSQVTMMFWYRQQPGQSLTLIATANQGSEATYESGFVIDKFPISRPNLTFSTLTVSNMSPEDSSIYLCSVPTGPAEAFFGQGTRLTVV.